Below, 29 T cell receptor beta chains from the same sample are listed, as sequenced in a study of beta chain features in type 1 diabetes. General study results and limits: In every one of the four CD4+ subsets, TCRB CDR3s were moderately but significantly shorter in Type 1 diabetes patients.

For these receptors, no antigen is known. Expressed TCRB transcripts got sequenced, as all isolated RNA was reverse transcribed. Profiled with immunoSEQ multiplex PCR; TCRdb holds only in-frame clones, not every one. The sample lists tens of thousands of clones, about 48% occurring once. The material sequenced was central memory CD4+ T cells from blood. Receptors originate from a man between 25 and 39 years old with type 1 diabetes.

This clone has a single count. The same CDR3 also results from other DNA sequences found in this sample. The CDR3 nucleotides read TGTGCCAGCAGTTACGGGGGGACGAACACTGAAGCTTTCTTT. Its protein product is CASSYGGTNTEAFF. This chain connects TRBV6-5 to TRBJ1-1; D is perhaps TRBD1 (5 bases). This CDR3 comprises 14 residues. Trimming took 2 bases from V and 1 from J, leaving 8 bases between them. Germline V gene sequence: CDR1 MNHEY, CDR2 SVGAGI.

The J gene is TRBJ1-2, the V gene TRBV11-3; 8 nucleotides agree with TRBD1. V was clipped by 6 bases and J by 8 bases; unmatched bases: 11. The CDR3 has 14 residues. CDR1 and CDR2 (germline): SGHNT, YENEEA. The CDR3 reads CASRPTGAPRGYTF. The CDR3 DNA reads TGTGCCAGCAGACCGACAGGGGCTCCAAGAGGCTACACCTTC. Full variable domain (missing parts from reference TRBV11-3 and TRBJ1-2): EAGVVQSPRYKIIEKKQPVAFWCNPISGHNTLYWYLQNLGQGPELLIRYENEEAVDDSQLPKDRFSAERLKGVDSTLKIQPAELGDSAVYLCASRPTGAPRGYTFGSGTRLTVV.

The CDR3 protein is CASSLRTGEGNTIYF. The CDR3 nucleotides read TGCGCCAGCAGCCTCCGGACAGGGGAGGGAAACACCATATATTTT. The chain employs TRBV5-1 and TRBJ1-3, with TRBD1 identical over 9 bases. Germline trimming cut 4 bases from V and 4 bases from J; bases unmatched to any gene: 6. CDR1 and CDR2 (germline): SGHRS, YFSETQ. The CDR3 runs to 15 residues.

The J gene is TRBJ2-2, the V gene TRBV11-2; TRBD2 matches at 7 bases. Germline CDR1 reads SGHAT; CDR2 reads FQNNGV. The CDR3 sequence is 14 residues long. V was clipped by 5 bases and J by 4 bases; unmatched bases: 4. The CDR3 is CASSTGLFTGELFF. As DNA, the CDR3 is TGTGCCAGCAGCACGGGACTATTCACCGGGGAGCTGTTTTTT.

A note on this clone: Its ends do not fully match the called genes, so a read error is possible. The V gene is TRBV28, the J gene TRBJ2-4, with 9 bases aligning to TRBD1. The CDR3 totals 15 residues. Looked up from germline, CDR1 is MDHEN and CDR2 is SYDVKM. The CDR3 sequence is CVSSPPDRGKNIQYF. The CDR3 nucleotides are TGTGTCAGCAGCCCCCCCGACAGGGGGAAAAACATTCAGTACTTC.

The V gene is TRBV30, the J gene TRBJ2-3; the D gene is possibly TRBD2 (7 bases). The germline CDR1 and CDR2 sequences are GTSNPN and SVGIG (reference sequence). The CDR3 runs to 13 residues. CDR3 in amino acids: CAGGGSRGDTQYF. CDR3 in DNA: TGTGCTGGGGGCGGGAGTCGGGGAGATACGCAGTATTTT.

This CDR3 reads CASIRGLGGFNPNQPQHF. CDR3 DNA: TGTGCCAGCATTAGGGGCCTAGGGGGATTCAACCCCAATCAGCCCCAGCATTTT. V is TRBV28 and J is TRBJ1-5, with D perhaps TRBD1 (6 bases). The CDR3 is made up of 18 amino acids. The V gene lost 7 bases and the J gene lost 3 bases, with 25 bases spanning the gap. Looked up from germline, CDR1 is MDHEN and CDR2 is SYDVKM.

J is TRBJ1-1 and V is TRBV14; TRBD1 might be the D (5 bases). CDR1 and CDR2 from the germline V gene are SGHDN and FVKESK. The length of the CDR3 is 14 residues. V was pared by 0 bases and J by 3 bases, with 8 bases between. CDR3 in amino acids: CASSQDQGYTEAFF. The CDR3 region has the DNA TGTGCCAGCAGCCAAGACCAGGGTTACACTGAAGCTTTCTTT.

CDR3 bases: TGTGCCAGCAGCTTGGTGGGAGATAGCAATCAGCCCCAGCATTTT. It specifies CASSLVGDSNQPQHF. The V call is TRBV5-5, the J call TRBJ1-5; D unresolved. The CDR3 is 15 residues long. Between the trimmed V and J ends, which lost 0 bases and 0 bases, there was a span of 7 bases. Per germline, CDR1 SGHKS and CDR2 YYEKEE (reference sequence).

The rearrangement links TRBV5-5 to TRBJ2-1; D unresolved. Trimming pared 4 bases from V and 0 bases from J, leaving 11 bases between. This CDR3 has 15 amino acids. CDR1 and CDR2 (germline): SGHKS, YYEKEE (reference sequence). CDR3 residues: CASSLTESSYNEQFF. Here the CDR3 DNA reads TGTGCCAGCAGCCTTACGGAGAGCTCCTACAATGAGCAGTTCTTC.

V and J are TRBV6-6 and TRBJ2-7; D unresolved. The CDR3 has 15 amino acids. Germline loops: CDR1 MNHNY, CDR2 SVGAGI (reference sequence). Between the trimmed V and J ends, which lost 0 bases and 1 base, there was a span of 10 bases. CDR3 bases: TGTGCCAGCAGTTACTCAGCCCCAGGATCCTACGAGCAGTACTTC. Residues: CASSYSAPGSYEQYF.

This chain uses TRBV5-4 with TRBJ1-3; 12 nucleotides align to TRBD1. The length of the CDR3 is 18 residues. V shed 1 base and J 3 bases; nucleotides not matched to a gene: 8. Germline lookup yields CDR1 SGHNT and CDR2 YYREEE (reference sequence). The CDR3: CASSLQGTGGSIGNTIYF. The CDR3, as DNA: TGTGCCAGCAGCTTGCAGGGGACAGGGGGCTCGATTGGAAACACCATATATTTT.

V gene TRBV5-1 combines with J gene TRBJ2-7, with 11 bases fitting TRBD2. The CDR3 runs to 15 residues. V was pared by 4 bases and J by 5 bases, with 8 bases of the junction left unmatched. The germline V gene encodes CDR1 SGHRS and CDR2 YFSETQ. CDR3 bases: TGCGCCAGCAGCCGGGGGGTAGCGGGAGGGGACGAGCAGTACTTC. It translates to CASSRGVAGGDEQYF.

Turning to this clone: An end of the junction does not agree with germline; a read error may underlie this. This rearrangement joins TRBV2 to TRBJ2-1; tentatively, D is TRBD2 (6 bases). CDR1 SNHLY and CDR2 FYNNEI come from the germline V gene. The CDR3 is 13 amino acids. The CDR3 is CASRRDSNNEQFF. The DNA of the CDR3 is TGTGCCAGCAGGCGGGACTCCAACAATGAGCAGTTCTTC.

This chain uses TRBV7-7 with TRBJ2-1, with TRBD2 matching 13 bases. V lost 1 base to trimming and J lost 8 bases; unmatched junction nucleotides: 2. CDR3 length equals 15 residues. In germline, CDR1 is SSHAT, CDR2 FNYEAQ (reference sequence). The CDR3 DNA follows: TGTGCCAGCAGCTTAGGGACTAGCGGGAGCGATGAGCAGTTCTTC. This gives the protein CASSLGTSGSDEQFF.

The V call is TRBV6-5, the J call TRBJ2-1; D gene uncertain. The V gene lost 1 base and the J gene lost 10 bases, with 5 bases spanning the gap. Germline assignment: CDR1 MNHEY and CDR2 SVGAGI. The CDR3 is 11 residues long. In DNA, the CDR3 is TGTGCCAGCAGTTACTTACAGGAGCAGTTCTTC. This sequence encodes CASSYLQEQFF.

V is TRBV5-6 and J is TRBJ1-2; maybe TRBD1 (5 bases). Germline V gene data show CDR1 as SGHDT and CDR2 as YYEEEE. CDR3 length: 14 amino acids. The V end lost 2 bases, the J end lost 4 bases, and 12 bases lay between the germline ends. The CDR3 DNA is TGTGCCAGCAGCTTTTGGCAGGGCGGCTATGGCTACACCTTC. As protein: CASSFWQGGYGYTF.

This clone has more than one count but fewer than ten. The chain recombines TRBV5-1 with TRBJ2-7; no firm D call. The V and J ends lost 6 bases and 5 bases respectively, with 9 bases between them. Germline V gene sequence: CDR1 SGHRS, CDR2 YFSETQ. CDR3 length: 11 amino acids. The CDR3 DNA reads as TGCGCCAGCACTTTAAATCACGAGCAGTACTTC. It is translated as CASTLNHEQYF.

The chain has TRBV18 and TRBJ2-7; TRBD1 matches 8 bases. The J segment lost 0 bases and the V segment lost 0 bases, leaving 4 bases of the junction unmatched. The germline V gene has CDR1 KGHSH and CDR2 LQKENI. This CDR3 has 16 residues. The CDR3 region has the DNA TGTGCCAGCTCACCACCGGGACAGGCGTTCTCCTACGAGCAGTACTTC. Translation: CASSPPGQAFSYEQYF. Combining the CDR3 with reference TRBV18 and TRBJ2-7 gives the whole variable domain NAGVMQNPRHLVRRRGQEARLRCSPMKGHSHVYWYRQLPEEGLKFMVYLQKENIIDESGMPKERFSAEFPKEGPSILRIQQVVRGDSAAYFCASSPPGQAFSYEQYFGPGTRLTVT.

A few counts support this clone. V usage is TRBV18 and J usage is TRBJ1-2; 8 positions match TRBD1. Germline CDR1 and CDR2: KGHSH and LQKENI. V gave up 3 bases and J gave up 8 bases; unmatched junction bases: 5. This CDR3 region has 13 residues. The CDR3 is CASSPDRDGGYTF. CDR3 in DNA: TGTGCCAGCTCACCGGACAGGGATGGCGGCTACACCTTC.

The chain uses TRBV6-5 and TRBJ1-3; TRBD1 matches at 8 bases. V lost 6 bases and J lost 1; bases outside the gene matches: 5. This CDR3 spans 15 amino acids. The germline CDR1 and CDR2 sequences are MNHEY and SVGAGI. In DNA form, the CDR3 reads TGTGCCAGCAGCCCCGGGACAGGATCTGGAAACACCATATATTTT. It encodes CASSPGTGSGNTIYF.

V usage is TRBV7-2 and J usage is TRBJ1-5; 8 nucleotides agree with TRBD1. The germline V gene has CDR1 SGHTA and CDR2 FQGNSA. The CDR3 length is 15 residues. V lost 5 bases, J lost 5 bases, and 8 bases stayed unmatched. CDR3 amino acids: CASSPGTGLHQPQHF. DNA for the CDR3: TGTGCCAGCAGCCCGGGGACAGGCCTACATCAGCCCCAGCATTTT.

V gene TRBV12-5 combines with J gene TRBJ2-2; possibly TRBD2 for D (6 bases). Germline V gene lookup returns CDR1 LGHNT and CDR2 FRNRAP. The CDR3 consists of 13 residues. Trimming removed 6 bases from V and 6 bases from J, with 11 bases in between. In nucleotides, the CDR3 is TGTGCTAGTGGGGTGGACTATTCCGGGGAGCTGTTTTTT. It specifies CASGVDYSGELFF.

The gene calls are TRBV30 and TRBJ2-6; D possibly corresponds to TRBD1 (5 bases). The germline gives CDR1 GTSNPN, CDR2 SVGIG (reference sequence). V lost 3 bases to trimming and J lost 2 bases, with 11 bases between them. This CDR3 is 15 amino acids long. In DNA form, the CDR3 reads TGTGCCTGGAGCGTAGGACACGCTGGGGCCAACGTCCTGACTTTC. It specifies CAWSVGHAGANVLTF.

In this sample, this clone turned up a few times. The chain combines TRBV2 with TRBJ1-2, with 8 bases matching TRBD1. Per the germline V gene, CDR1 is SNHLY and CDR2 is FYNNEI. The CDR3 is 15 amino acids. Trimming cost V 3 bases and J 3 bases; bases outside gene matches: 6. The CDR3 coding sequence is TGTGCCAGCAGTGAGGAGGCAGGGGGCGACTATGGCTACACCTTC. Its translation is CASSEEAGGDYGYTF.

The chain joins TRBV10-2 to TRBJ2-3, with TRBD2 matching 12 bases. This CDR3 region has 13 residues. J was trimmed by 13 bases and V by 4 bases; bases with no gene match: 6. Germline loops: CDR1 WSHSY, CDR2 SAAADI. The CDR3 bases are TGCGCCAGCAGTGCCCTAGCGGGAGGGGGCGAGTATTTT. Protein: CASSALAGGGEYF.

The V and J genes are TRBV5-6 and TRBJ1-2; possibly TRBD1 for D (6 bases). The V gene's germline CDR1 is SGHDT and CDR2 YYEEEE. With 1 base removed from V and 4 bases from J, the gap between germline ends came to 14 bases. This CDR3 has 15 amino acids. The CDR3: CASSLQTGPSYGYTF. The CDR3 bases are TGTGCCAGCAGCTTGCAAACAGGGCCATCCTATGGCTACACCTTC.

This clone was recorded only once. The chain is built from TRBV9 and TRBJ2-1, with 10 nucleotides matching TRBD2. V trimming: 0 bases; J trimming: 8 bases; junction bases outside the gene matches: 5. Per germline, CDR1 SGDLS and CDR2 YYNGEE. This CDR3 region has 15 residues. The CDR3 sequence: CASSVVGTSVYEQFF. The DNA for the CDR3 is TGTGCCAGCAGCGTAGTAGGGACTAGCGTCTATGAGCAGTTCTTC. The full variable domain, with the rest looked up from reference TRBV9 and TRBJ2-1, is DSGVTQTPKHLITATGQRVTLRCSPRSGDLSVYWYQQSLDQGLQFLIQYYNGEERAKGNILERFSAQQFPDLHSELNLSSLELGDSALYFCASSVVGTSVYEQFFGPGTRLTVL.

This clone has just a few counts. The identical CDR3 is also encoded by other nucleotide sequences in the sample. The chain uses TRBV18 and TRBJ2-3; D remains ambiguous. CDR1 and CDR2 (germline): KGHSH, LQKENI. The V gene lost 5 bases and the J gene lost 2 bases, with 8 bases spanning the gap. CDR3 size: 13 residues. The CDR3 DNA is TGTGCCAGCTCAGCTCAGGCCACAGATACGCAGTATTTT. It codes for CASSAQATDTQYF. Using reference TRBV18 and TRBJ2-3 for the parts outside the CDR3, the full variable domain is NAGVMQNPRHLVRRRGQEARLRCSPMKGHSHVYWYRQLPEEGLKFMVYLQKENIIDESGMPKERFSAEFPKEGPSILRIQQVVRGDSAAYFCASSAQATDTQYFGPGTRLTVL.